The 21 T cell receptor beta chains in this list originate from one sample, sequenced in a study of OX40 agonist ivuxolimab in advanced cancers. Sequencing used immunoSEQ multiplex PCR; TCRdb keeps in-frame clones, though not all of them. The profile shows 50,000 to 65,000 clones, around 88% of them singletons. The sample here was CD4+ or CD8+ T cells sorted from blood, taken in a trial of the OX40 agonist ivuxolimab. The receptor set was obtained from an adult with an advanced solid tumor such as melanoma, head and neck, liver or kidney cancer.

The chain uses TRBV5-6 and TRBJ2-3, with 14 bases fitting TRBD2. V dropped 4 bases and J dropped 2; count of bases not matched to a gene: 3. The germline gives CDR1 SGHDT, CDR2 YYEEEE. This CDR3 region has 16 residues. The CDR3 region is CASSTGLAGDTDTQYF. The CDR3 DNA reads TGTGCCAGCAGCACGGGACTAGCGGGAGACACAGATACGCAGTATTTT.

This chain links TRBV11-3 with TRBJ2-5; 8 bases align to TRBD2. The CDR3 is 16 residues long. V shed 1 base, J shed 4 bases, and the junction held 8 bases outside the gene matches. Germline CDR1 is SGHNT and CDR2 is YENEEA. CDR3 sequence: CASSLASSGRGETQYF. Here the CDR3 DNA reads TGTGCCAGCAGCTTAGCTTCAAGCGGGAGAGGAGAGACCCAGTACTTC.

This rearrangement joins TRBV5-8 to TRBJ2-1; 12 bases are shared with TRBD2. Unmatched junction bases numbered 8, after V lost 1 base and J lost 6 bases. Germline V gene data show CDR1 as SGHTS and CDR2 as YDEGEE. The CDR3 is 17 residues long. Written as DNA, the CDR3 is TGTGCCAGCAGCTTGTACCTACTAGCGGGAGGAGGCAATGAGCAGTTCTTC. Its protein product is CASSLYLLAGGGNEQFF.

V is TRBV29-1 and J is TRBJ1-1; D call uncertain. The length of the CDR3 is 14 residues. Germline assignment: CDR1 SQVTM and CDR2 ANQGSEA. V lost 7 bases, J lost 3 bases, and 18 bases lay in between. The CDR3 bases are TGCAGCGCCGGAGTAGGTGGTGGGTACACTGAAGCTTTCTTT. Translating it yields CSAGVGGGYTEAFF.

The V and J genes are TRBV5-5 and TRBJ2-1; no clear D. The CDR3 length is 15 residues. Trimming stripped 2 bases from V and 7 bases from J, with 16 bases between. Germline CDR1 and CDR2: SGHKS and YYEKEE (reference sequence). The CDR3 DNA is TGTGCCAGCAGCTTACGTGACCCCACAGTTAATGAGCAGTTCTTC. Encoded protein: CASSLRDPTVNEQFF.

V gene TRBV4-2 combines with J gene TRBJ1-2; no firm D call. Trimming removed 0 bases at V and 7 bases at J, with 12 bases between. The CDR3 is 14 amino acids. CDR1 is LGHNA, CDR2 YNFKEQ, per germline. The DNA for the CDR3 is TGTGCCAGCAGCCAAGATTCATTGGATGGTGGCTACACCTTC. Amino acid sequence: CASSQDSLDGGYTF.

The chain employs TRBV9 and TRBJ2-2, with no clear D. The CDR3 extends over 14 amino acids. The germline V and J ends were trimmed by 0 bases and 2 bases, with 5 bases remaining between them. The V gene's germline CDR1 is SGDLS and CDR2 YYNGEE. CDR3: CASSVVGNTGELFF. The CDR3 coding sequence is TGTGCCAGCAGCGTAGTTGGAAACACCGGGGAGCTGTTTTTT.

The V and J genes are TRBV27 and TRBJ2-7, with D tentatively TRBD1 (6 bases). Per germline, CDR1 MNHEY and CDR2 SMNVEV (reference sequence). The CDR3 spans 14 residues. Trimming cost V 4 bases and J 3 bases, with 13 bases left between them. This chain's CDR3 is CASSSGAGNYEQYF. In DNA form, the CDR3 reads TGTGCCAGCAGTTCAGGGGCCGGGAACTACGAGCAGTACTTC.

On this clone itself: The junction departs from the called germline gene at one end, perhaps through a read error. The chain couples TRBV9 to TRBJ1-1, with D possibly matching TRBD1 (6 bases). CDR1 and CDR2 from the germline V gene are SGDLS and YYNGEE. This CDR3 is built from 15 residues. The CDR3 nucleotides read TGTGCCAGCAGCGTGGCAGGGGCAACGAACTCTGAAGCTTTCTTT. It codes for CASSVAGATNSEAFF.

The rearrangement joins TRBV6-5 to TRBJ2-3; 13 bases line up with TRBD2. Germline CDR1 reads MNHEY; CDR2 reads SVGAGI. The junction had 8 bases not matched to a gene; V was cut back by 6 bases and J by 8 bases. This CDR3 is built from 15 residues. CDR3 loop: CASSQLAGGHGTQYF. CDR3 nucleotide sequence: TGTGCCAGCAGCCAACTAGCGGGAGGGCATGGTACGCAGTATTTT.

The chain joins TRBV4-1 to TRBJ2-5; 7 bases match TRBD1. The junction had 4 bases not matched to a gene; V was cut back by 4 bases and J by 5 bases. CDR3 size: 13 residues. Germline V lookup: CDR1 MGHRA, CDR2 YSYEKL. DNA of the CDR3: TGCGCCAGCAGCCCTACAGGGGAGGAGACCCAGTACTTC. Translation gives CASSPTGEETQYF.

The chain uses TRBV19 and TRBJ2-7; possible D gene TRBD1, 5 bases. V was pared by 3 bases and J by 3 bases, with 15 bases between. The CDR3 length is 15 residues. The germline gives CDR1 LNHDA, CDR2 SQIVND (reference sequence). The CDR3 region is CASSISAGKNYEQYF. CDR3 nucleotide sequence: TGTGCCAGTAGTATTTCCGCAGGGAAGAACTACGAGCAGTACTTC.

V gene TRBV25-1 combines with J gene TRBJ2-3; TRBD2 aligns across 10 bases. J gave up 2 bases and V 6 bases, and 2 bases lay outside the gene matches. The CDR3 extends over 14 amino acids. Per germline, CDR1 MGHDK and CDR2 SYGVNS. CDR3 protein: CASRTSGHTDTQYF. In DNA, the CDR3 is TGTGCCAGCAGGACTAGCGGGCACACAGATACGCAGTATTTT.

The chain couples TRBV19 to TRBJ2-3; tentatively, D is TRBD1 (6 bases). The CDR3 consists of 15 residues. Germline CDR1 LNHDA, CDR2 SQIVND (reference sequence). The V and J ends lost 1 base and 6 bases respectively, with 14 bases between them. This chain's CDR3 is CASSIGNRVTDTQYF. In DNA, the CDR3 is TGTGCCAGTAGTATAGGCAACAGGGTCACGGATACGCAGTATTTT.

This chain links TRBV27 with TRBJ2-7, with D possibly called TRBD1 or TRBD2 (5 bases each). Trimming shortened V by 6 bases and J by 0 bases, and 9 bases separated the two germline ends. Germline CDR1 reads MNHEY; CDR2 reads SMNVEV (reference sequence). CDR3 length: 13 amino acids. CDR3 sequence reads: CASRGRFSYEQYF. The CDR3, as DNA: TGTGCCAGCAGGGGACGGTTCTCCTACGAGCAGTACTTC.

V and J are TRBV7-8 and TRBJ2-3; D is ambiguous. The CDR3 consists of 13 residues. The V end lost 6 bases, the J end lost 4 bases, and 11 bases lay between the germline ends. Looked up from germline, CDR1 is SGHVS and CDR2 is FQNEAQ. Here the CDR3 DNA reads TGTGCCAGCAGACCCCGTGACGCAGATACGCAGTATTTT. It encodes CASRPRDADTQYF. Based on the CDR3 plus reference TRBV7-8 and TRBJ2-3, the full variable domain is GAGVSQSPRYKVAKRGQDVALRCDPISGHVSLFWYQQALGQGPEFLTYFQNEAQLDKSGLPSDRFFAERPEGSVSTLKIQRTQQEDSAVYLCASRPRDADTQYFGPGTRLTVL.

V and J are TRBV18 and TRBJ1-2; 7 bases line up with TRBD1. Germline values: CDR1 KGHSH, CDR2 LQKENI. The ends lost 3 bases at V and 1 base at J; junction bases unmatched: 5. The CDR3 runs 15 residues. The CDR3 loop reads CASSPATGINYGYTF. CDR3 DNA: TGTGCCAGCTCACCTGCGACAGGGATTAACTATGGCTACACCTTC.

This sequence joins TRBV11-2 and TRBJ2-7, with TRBD2 matching over 14 bases. This CDR3 is built from 16 residues. From germline, CDR1 is SGHAT and CDR2 FQNNGV. The J segment lost 5 bases and the V segment lost 1 base, leaving 4 bases of the junction unmatched. CDR3 amino acids: CASSLAGLAGAHEQYF. In DNA, the CDR3 is TGTGCCAGCAGCTTAGCGGGACTAGCGGGAGCCCACGAGCAGTACTTC.

The gene calls are TRBV9 and TRBJ1-5; the D is unclear. The CDR3 is 16 amino acids. V lost 4 bases to trimming and J lost 2 bases, with 16 bases between them. Germline V gene data show CDR1 as SGDLS and CDR2 as YYNGEE. This CDR3 is CASSSTEGLGNQPQHF. CDR3 in DNA: TGTGCCAGCAGCTCTACTGAAGGTTTGGGCAATCAGCCCCAGCATTTT.

This clone has only a few counts. This chain uses TRBV19 with TRBJ2-2, with D tentatively TRBD1 or TRBD2 (6 bases each). The CDR3 totals 17 residues. Germline V gene data show CDR1 as LNHDA and CDR2 as SQIVND (reference sequence). V lost 3 bases and J 0 bases, leaving 14 bases between the germline ends. The CDR3 region is CASSIEEGGANTGELFF. The CDR3 nucleotides are TGTGCCAGTAGTATCGAGGAGGGGGGCGCGAACACCGGGGAGCTGTTTTTT.

This sequence joins TRBV15 and TRBJ1-2; D is possibly TRBD1 (6 bases). The CDR3 contains 13 residues. Deletions cut 6 bases from V and 1 base from J, with 9 bases between. Germline V lookup: CDR1 LNHNV, CDR2 YYDKDF (reference sequence). The DNA for the CDR3 is TGTGCCACCAGTAGACAGGTTAACTATGGCTACACCTTC. Amino acids: CATSRQVNYGYTF.